This T cell receptor beta chain emerged from a study of cytomegalovirus exposure and HLA in healthy donors. The PCR made use of 60 Vbeta and 13 Jbeta primers. Data came from immunoSEQ multiplex PCR; TCRdb stores just in-frame clones and leaves some out. The sample shows around 200,000 clones, around two thirds of them seen only once. Study-wide results and limits: Reported performance of the classifier showed diagnosis of cytomegalovirus status with high specificity and sensitivity.

In the case of this clone: Its antigen is currently unknown.

The V and J ends lost 2 bases and 5 bases, in that order; junction bases with no gene match: 9. The CDR3 spans 15 residues. Germline V lookup: CDR1 SQVTM, CDR2 ANQGSEA. The sample comprised PBMCs. This receptor was taken from a man aged 40-49 years in good health and CMV-seronegative. The V call is TRBV29-1, the J call TRBJ2-5, with TRBD2 matching over 9 bases. The CDR3 region has the DNA TGCAGCGTTGAACCAGCGGGGGGTTCCGGGGAGACCCAGTACTTC. Translation gives CSVEPAGGSGETQYF.